The subject of this entry is one TCR beta chain. V dropped 6 bases and J dropped 0 bases, with 9 bases sitting between them. Germline-derived CDR1 and CDR2 are SGHRS and YFSETQ. This CDR3 is built from 14 residues. This specimen belongs to a study of blood T cell repertoires in COVID-19. As originally analysed: Amplifying reference gene primers gave estimates of nucleated cell counts. Repertoires were generated with immunoSEQ multiplex PCR, while TCRdb's copy carries only in-frame clones and drops some. V and J calls plus clone size are reproduced from that table; the DNA served to infer D and trimming. The sample gives fewer than 50,000 clones, 79% of which show up once; 25% is in the top ten.

V is TRBV5-1 and J is TRBJ2-2; TRBD2 is a possible D gene (5 bases). The sequence was collected from an older man with acute or convalescent COVID-19. Sample: peripheral blood. CDR3 nucleotide sequence: TGCGCCAGCACAGATAGCGCGAACACCGGGGAGCTGTTTTTT. As protein: CASTDSANTGELFF.